This record concerns one TCR beta chain sequence. Its matching antigen is unknown. The CDR3 extends over 14 amino acids. From germline, CDR1 is SGDLS and CDR2 YYNGEE. The V gene lost 4 bases and the J gene lost 1 base, with 11 bases spanning the gap. This sample is part of a study of identical twins. Study outcomes and limitations: Compared with models, monozygotic twins showed more out-of-frame TCR alpha sharing.

MiXCR, applied by TCRdb to the 5' RACE reads, yields one record per CDR3 protein. Found here are fewer than 250,000 distinct CDR3 sequences, less than 9.5% of them singletons; the top ten hold about 5.2%. J is TRBJ1-1 and V is TRBV9; D is possibly TRBD1 (5 bases). The sample consisted of memory (CD45RO+) T cells sorted from blood. The TCR originated in a young woman in good health. The CDR3 nucleotides read TGTGCCAGCAGCAGGGACCCGCAGAACACTGAAGCTTTCTTT. Its protein is CASSRDPQNTEAFF.